The TCR beta chain under discussion was sequenced for a study of shared clonotypes between healthy human individuals. The CDR3 extends over 16 amino acids. V was pared by 4 bases and J by 3 bases, with 8 bases of the junction left unmatched. The germline gives CDR1 SGHRS, CDR2 YFSETQ. Overall study results and limits: It was the few donors that limited the genetic and exposure-history diversity represented.

About this clone itself: Its antigen is unknown.

TCRdb's table, derived via immunoSEQ multiplex PCR, lists solely in-frame clones and lacks some. The sample holds about 2.3 million clones, 90% to 95% seen once. The receptor comes from a young man in good health. Some clones in this sample may be carry-over from other donors' samples. The chain links TRBV5-1 to TRBJ2-2, with 8 nucleotides matching TRBD1. Sequenced: naive CD4+ T cells from PBMCs. Stated subset: CD45RA+ positively selected. For the CDR3, the DNA is TGCGCCAGCAGCCCTGGAGGACAGGGCCACACCGGGGAGCTGTTTTTT. It is translated as CASSPGGQGHTGELFF.